These T cell receptor beta chains were read from a single sample in a study of T cell responses to AZD1222 COVID-19 vaccine. The method was immunoSEQ multiplex PCR; TCRdb's version includes in-frame clones alone and lacks a portion of them. The table records some 150,000 clones, about 90% of them present only once. Specimen: peripheral blood, collected on day 0 of MenACWY control vaccination. Every receptor here comes from an adult in good health. Both conserved end residues are part of each CDR3. Fields, in order: CDR3 protein, CDR3 DNA, J gene, D gene, V gene, clone size. A D gene is named only where the DNA matches it firmly. Clone size, where shown, is once, few, many, or a class for clones that have expanded.

CDR3aa: CASSFGGGGYEQYF
CDR3nt: TGTGCCAGCAGTTTCGGCGGGGGGGGCTACGAGCAGTACTTC
j_gene: TRBJ2-7
d_gene: TRBD2
v_gene: TRBV27
abundance: -

CDR3aa: CASSQEMTTNQPQHF
CDR3nt: TGTGCCAGCAGCCAAGAAATGACGACAAATCAGCCCCAGCATTTT
j_gene: TRBJ1-5
d_gene: -
v_gene: TRBV3-1/TRBV3-2
abundance: -

CDR3aa: CASSPGTENTEAFF
CDR3nt: TGTGCCAGCAGCCCCGGGACAGAGAACACTGAAGCTTTCTTT
j_gene: TRBJ1-1
d_gene: TRBD1
v_gene: TRBV7-3
abundance: -

CDR3aa: CASRGRVTSYEQYF
CDR3nt: TGTGCCAGCCGGGGTCGGGTGACCTCCTACGAGCAGTACTTC
j_gene: TRBJ2-7
d_gene: -
v_gene: TRBV6-5
abundance: -

CDR3aa: CASSLQGDHSPLHF
CDR3nt: TGTGCCAGCAGCTTACAGGGGGACCATTCACCCCTCCACTTT
j_gene: TRBJ1-6
d_gene: TRBD1
v_gene: TRBV3-1/TRBV3-2
abundance: -

CDR3aa: CASSLLAGTVF
CDR3nt: TGTGCCAGCAGTTTATTAGCGGGAACAGTTTTT
j_gene: TRBJ2-2
d_gene: TRBD2
v_gene: TRBV12-3/TRBV12-4
abundance: -

CDR3aa: CAQQLRLRALVYEQYF
CDR3nt: TGTGCCCAGCAGTTAAGGTTAAGGGCTTTGGTTTACGAGCAGTACTTC
j_gene: TRBJ2-7
d_gene: -
v_gene: TRBV6-8
abundance: -

CDR3aa: CASSFSQLGYNEQFF
CDR3nt: TGTGCCAGCAGCTTCAGCCAGCTGGGCTACAATGAGCAGTTCTTC
j_gene: TRBJ2-1
d_gene: -
v_gene: TRBV7-3
abundance: -

CDR3aa: CASRELQGQHEQYF
CDR3nt: TGTGCCAGCAGAGAATTACAGGGTCAACACGAGCAGTACTTC
j_gene: TRBJ2-7
d_gene: -
v_gene: TRBV6-4
abundance: once

CDR3aa: CASSLARGNGSPLHF
CDR3nt: TGTGCCAGCAGCTTGGCCCGGGGGAATGGTTCACCCCTCCACTTT
j_gene: TRBJ1-6
d_gene: -
v_gene: TRBV11-2
abundance: -

CDR3aa: CASSLVREGHVGNEQFF
CDR3nt: TGCGCCAGCAGCTTGGTCCGGGAGGGGCACGTTGGCAATGAGCAGTTCTTC
j_gene: TRBJ2-1
d_gene: TRBD2
v_gene: TRBV5-1
abundance: once

CDR3aa: CASSLRTGALNTEAFF
CDR3nt: TGTGCCAGTAGTTTACGGACAGGGGCCTTAAACACTGAAGCTTTCTTT
j_gene: TRBJ1-1
d_gene: TRBD1
v_gene: TRBV19
abundance: -

CDR3aa: CASRLGGQPQHF
CDR3nt: TGTGCCAGCAGACTAGGCGGTCAGCCCCAGCATTTT
j_gene: TRBJ1-5
d_gene: -
v_gene: TRBV7-9
abundance: -

CDR3aa: CATSREAGLTEAFF
CDR3nt: TGTGCCACCAGCAGAGAGGCAGGGCTCACTGAAGCTTTCTTT
j_gene: TRBJ1-1
d_gene: -
v_gene: TRBV15
abundance: -

CDR3aa: CASSPYNYGYTF
CDR3nt: TGTGCCAGCAGTCCCTACAACTATGGCTACACCTTC
j_gene: TRBJ1-2
d_gene: -
v_gene: TRBV12-3/TRBV12-4
abundance: once

CDR3aa: CASRQREGMETQYF
CDR3nt: TGTGCCAGCAGGCAGCGGGAGGGCATGGAGACCCAGTACTTC
j_gene: TRBJ2-5
d_gene: TRBD2
v_gene: TRBV6-5
abundance: -